The 9 T cell receptor beta chains listed next were all sequenced from one sample in a study of radiotherapy plus CTLA-4 blockade in lung cancer. Repertoires were generated with immunoSEQ multiplex PCR, while TCRdb's copy carries only in-frame clones and drops some. The sample includes tens of thousands of clones, 75% to 85% of them seen just once. Here the sequenced sample was peripheral blood, taken from a patient treated with radiotherapy plus ipilimumab. These receptors were taken from a human donor with non-small cell lung cancer who had a partial response to radiotherapy plus ipilimumab.

The CDR3 region is CASEGSNQPQHF. The CDR3 DNA is TGTGCCAGTGAGGGTAGCAATCAGCCCCAGCATTTT. The V and J genes are TRBV19 and TRBJ1-5; D uncertain. The CDR3 sequence is 12 residues long. Trimming pared 8 bases from V and 0 bases from J, leaving 5 bases between. Per germline, CDR1 LNHDA and CDR2 SQIVND (reference sequence).

The chain links TRBV11-2 to TRBJ1-2; D is unresolved. The V gene lost 4 bases and the J gene lost 1 base, with 10 bases spanning the gap. Germline loops: CDR1 SGHAT, CDR2 FQNNGV. The CDR3 has 14 amino acids. CDR3 in DNA: TGTGCCAGCAGCTATTATACAGTTAACTATGGCTACACCTTC. This gives the protein CASSYYTVNYGYTF. Based on the CDR3 plus reference TRBV11-2 and TRBJ1-2, the full variable domain is EAGVAQSPRYKIIEKRQSVAFWCNPISGHATLYWYQQILGQGPKLLIQFQNNGVVDDSQLPKDRFSAERLKGVDSTLKIQPAKLEDSAVYLCASSYYTVNYGYTFGSGTRLTVV.

This clone was observed a handful of times. This chain uses TRBV30 with TRBJ2-2; a weak D match, TRBD2 (5 bases). The CDR3 length is 14 residues. CDR1 is GTSNPN, CDR2 SVGIG, per germline (reference sequence). V shed 0 bases and J shed 5 bases, with 10 bases lying between them. Written as DNA, the CDR3 is TGTGCCTGGAGTGTACTAGGTTATACCGGGGAGCTGTTTTTT. It yields the protein CAWSVLGYTGELFF.

This chain connects TRBV7-8 to TRBJ1-2; 9 bases line up with TRBD1. The V gene end was trimmed by 3 bases and the J gene end by 6 bases; junction bases not matched to a gene: 2. In germline, CDR1 is SGHVS, CDR2 FQNEAQ. This CDR3 spans 13 amino acids. The CDR3 is CASSLGTGHGYTF. In DNA form, the CDR3 reads TGTGCCAGCAGCTTGGGGACAGGGCATGGCTACACCTTC.

The chain employs TRBV5-1 and TRBJ2-1; tentative D call: TRBD2 (5 bases). V lost 4 bases, J lost 6 bases, and 17 bases lay in between. The germline V gene encodes CDR1 SGHRS and CDR2 YFSETQ. This CDR3 has 15 amino acids. CDR3 DNA: TGCGCCAGCAGCCCCGGGCGGGTAAGGGCCAATGAGCAGTTCTTC. Encoded protein: CASSPGRVRANEQFF.

This clone was observed once. V usage is TRBV10-3 and J usage is TRBJ2-7; 8 bases fit TRBD1. The length of the CDR3 is 16 residues. The V segment lost 5 bases and the J segment 0 bases; nucleotides outside the gene matches: 9. Germline V lookup: CDR1 ENHRY, CDR2 SYGVKD. CDR3 sequence reads: CAISQIRGQDSYEQYF. The CDR3 DNA sequence: TGTGCCATCAGTCAAATAAGGGGACAGGACTCCTACGAGCAGTACTTC.

CDR3 coding DNA: TGTGCCAGCAGCTTAGGGGAGGGCGAGCAGTACTTC. The encoded protein is CASSLGEGEQYF. This chain connects TRBV7-8 to TRBJ2-7; 7 positions match TRBD2. CDR3 length: 12 amino acids. The germline V gene has CDR1 SGHVS and CDR2 FQNEAQ. Trimming cost V 1 base and J 6 bases; bases outside gene matches: 0.

V is TRBV19 and J is TRBJ2-7; the match to TRBD1 covers 7 bases. Trimming took 6 bases from V and 4 from J; bases not matched to a gene: 6. CDR1 LNHDA and CDR2 SQIVND come from the germline V gene (reference sequence). The CDR3 is made up of 13 amino acids. For the CDR3, the DNA is TGTGCCAGTAGCCTACTCAGGGGGTACGAGCAGTACTTC. Translated: CASSLLRGYEQYF.

The rearrangement links TRBV4-3 to TRBJ1-1; a possible D gene is TRBD1 (5 bases). Germline loops: CDR1 LGHNA, CDR2 YSLEER. CDR3 size: 15 residues. Trimming left V 1 base short and J 4 bases short, with 13 bases between. The chain's CDR3 is CASSQGGPGLTEAFF. The CDR3 coding sequence is TGCGCCAGCAGCCAAGGTGGCCCGGGACTCACTGAAGCTTTCTTT.